The 32 T cell receptor beta chains reported below all come from one sample, sequenced in a study of early T cells in non-severe SARS-CoV-2 infection (dated by TCRdb to the early 2020s). Libraries came from 5' RACE. The sequencer was a NextSeq 500. Through fastp at Q25 and MiXCR, TCRdb rebuilt clones from the public reads, retaining in-frame beta chains. Each entry merges the rows of one CDR3 protein and shows their most common DNA and genes. Across this sample there are under 90,000 distinct CDR3 sequences, with approximately 13% seen only once. Clones ranked in the top ten supply 4.5% to 7% of the sample. The sequenced sample was whole blood. The receptors shown here come from an adult who was a healthcare worker with PCR-confirmed SARS-CoV-2 infection or an uninfected control (not recorded which).

V is TRBV14 and J is TRBJ2-1; D may be TRBD1 or TRBD2 (6 bases each). The ends were cut back, 4 bases at V and 8 bases at J, with 18 bases in the middle. Germline V gene lookup returns CDR1 SGHDN and CDR2 FVKESK. The CDR3 contains 15 residues. Here the CDR3 DNA reads TGTGCCAGCAGCCCCCTCGGGGGCAGTTGGTATGAGCAGTTCTTC. This sequence encodes CASSPLGGSWYEQFF.

There are a few counts of this clonotype. V usage is TRBV12-3 or TRBV12-4 and J usage is TRBJ2-1; TRBD2 aligns across 11 bases. The CDR3 is made up of 17 amino acids. The ends lost 5 bases at V and 5 bases at J; junction bases unmatched: 11. CDR3 in DNA: TGTGCCAGCAGTCCCCGGGGTAGCGGGAGGGGTAACAATGAGCAGTTCTTC. Its protein product is CASSPRGSGRGNNEQFF.

Only a few counts were recorded for this clonotype. The chain joins TRBV4-1 to TRBJ2-7; 7 nucleotides agree with TRBD2. The CDR3 is made up of 14 amino acids. J was trimmed by 0 bases and V by 2 bases; bases with no gene match: 1. Looked up from germline, CDR1 is MGHRA and CDR2 is YSYEKL. This CDR3 reads CASSQIAGSYEQYF. CDR3 nucleotides: TGCGCCAGCAGCCAAATAGCGGGCTCCTACGAGCAGTACTTC.

This chain joins TRBV15 and TRBJ2-7; 12 bases are a match to TRBD2. J was trimmed by 4 bases and V by 8 bases; bases with no gene match: 12. This CDR3 spans 16 amino acids. Germline loops: CDR1 LNHNV, CDR2 YYDKDF (reference sequence). CDR3 DNA: TGTGCCACCTCTCGACCCGGACTAGCGGGAAGGTACGAGCAGTACTTC. Encoded protein: CATSRPGLAGRYEQYF.

The chain is built from TRBV7-8 and TRBJ1-6, with no clear D. CDR3 length: 15 residues. Germline lookup yields CDR1 SGHVS and CDR2 FQNEAQ. The ends were cut back, 2 bases at V and 6 bases at J, with 11 bases in the middle. CDR3 residues: CASSLLKGPNSPLHF. CDR3 nucleotide sequence: TGTGCCAGCAGCTTATTGAAGGGCCCTAATTCACCCCTCCACTTT.

This clonotype was counted only a few times. The CDR3 nucleotides read TGTGCCAGCAGCTTAGAGGGGAAATCTGAAGCTTTCTTT. Its protein product is CASSLEGKSEAFF. This chain links TRBV7-9 with TRBJ1-1; perhaps TRBD1 as D (5 bases). The CDR3 loop spans 13 amino acids. V was clipped by 1 base and J by 6 bases, with 9 bases between them. Germline values: CDR1 SEHNR, CDR2 FQNEAQ (reference sequence).

This clonotype came up a few times. The chain links TRBV6-1 to TRBJ2-1; TRBD1 agrees at 7 bases. Trimming at V came to 4 bases and at J to 12 bases, leaving 9 bases not matched to a gene. This CDR3 region has 13 residues. Germline V gives CDR1 MNHNS, CDR2 SASEGT. CDR3 in DNA: TGTGCCAGCAGTGGCCACACAGGGGATCTGCAGTTCTTC. Translating gives CASSGHTGDLQFF.

This clonotype showed up just a few times. The chain is built from TRBV7-9 and TRBJ1-4; 8 bases fit TRBD1. CDR3 size: 19 residues. Germline assignment: CDR1 SEHNR and CDR2 FQNEAQ (reference sequence). Trimming cost V 4 bases and J 0 bases; bases outside gene matches: 13. The CDR3, as DNA: TGTGCCAGCAGCTCCCGACAGGGGCTTCATTCCCCAACTAATGAAAAACTGTTTTTT. It specifies CASSSRQGLHSPTNEKLFF.

This clonotype came up many times. This chain uses TRBV29-1 with TRBJ2-2; 9 bases are a match to TRBD1. This CDR3 is built from 16 residues. The germline CDR1 and CDR2 sequences are SQVTM and ANQGSEA. J gave up 6 bases and V 2 bases, and 10 bases lay outside the gene matches. CDR3 protein: CSVEPLTGGGSGELFF. The CDR3 DNA is TGCAGCGTTGAACCACTCACAGGGGGCGGCTCCGGGGAGCTGTTTTTT.

The chain links TRBV5-1 to TRBJ1-4; D possibly corresponds to TRBD1 (5 bases). In germline, CDR1 is SGHRS, CDR2 YFSETQ. The CDR3 contains 16 residues. V dropped 3 bases and J dropped 6 bases, with 18 bases sitting between them. As DNA, the CDR3 is TGCGCCAGCAGCTGGGGGGTCGGACGCAGAGATGAAAAACTGTTTTTT. This codes for CASSWGVGRRDEKLFF.

The chain is built from TRBV20-1 and TRBJ2-1; D unresolved. The V end lost 4 bases, the J end lost 6 bases, and 16 bases lay between the germline ends. The CDR3 runs to 14 residues. CDR1 is DFQATT and CDR2 is SNEGSKA in the germline V gene (reference sequence). The DNA for the CDR3 is TGCAGTGCTAAAACCCCTCTCCCCCTCAATGAGCAGTTCTTC. Translation gives CSAKTPLPLNEQFF.

The V call is TRBV20-1, the J call TRBJ2-2; D call uncertain. V was cut by 2 bases and J by 0 bases, with 10 bases left in between. Germline V lookup: CDR1 DFQATT, CDR2 SNEGSKA (reference sequence). The CDR3 consists of 15 residues. CDR3 region: CSARFVSPNTGELFF. CDR3 DNA sequence: TGCAGTGCTAGATTCGTTTCTCCGAACACCGGGGAGCTGTTTTTT.

The genes are TRBV7-2 and TRBJ2-3; D gene uncertain. CDR1 SGHTA and CDR2 FQGNSA come from the germline V gene. CDR3 size: 16 residues. The V end lost 3 bases, the J end lost 1 base, and 14 bases lay between the germline ends. The CDR3 loop is CASSFPPEHGTDTQYF. Here the CDR3 DNA reads TGTGCCAGCAGCTTCCCCCCAGAGCATGGCACAGATACGCAGTATTTT.

The V and J genes are TRBV7-9 and TRBJ1-1; D gene uncertain. Germline CDR1 SEHNR, CDR2 FQNEAQ (reference sequence). Trimming shortened V by 6 bases and J by 1 base, and 9 bases separated the two germline ends. The CDR3 is 13 residues long. The CDR3 coding sequence is TGTGCCAGCAGGGAAGACGGGAACACTGAAGCTTTCTTT. It is translated as CASREDGNTEAFF.

This chain connects TRBV5-1 to TRBJ1-1, with 9 bases matching TRBD1. J lost 4 bases, V lost 4 bases, and 5 bases had no gene match. In germline, CDR1 is SGHRS, CDR2 YFSETQ. The CDR3 is made up of 14 amino acids. The CDR3: CASSAGQGPTEAFF. DNA of the CDR3: TGCGCCAGCAGCGCCGGACAGGGGCCCACTGAAGCTTTCTTT. Complete variable domain (other parts from reference TRBV5-1 and TRBJ1-1): KAGVTQTPRYLIKTRGQQVTLSCSPISGHRSVSWYQQTPGQGLQFLFEYFSETQRNKGNFPGRFSGRQFSNSRSEMNVSTLELGDSALYLCASSAGQGPTEAFFGQGTRLTVV.

The genes are TRBV20-1 and TRBJ1-5; D might be TRBD1 (6 bases). This CDR3 has 15 residues. Deletions cut 0 bases from V and 3 bases from J, with 12 bases between. Germline V lookup: CDR1 DFQATT, CDR2 SNEGSKA (reference sequence). CDR3 coding DNA: TGCAGTGCTAGAGATCGCAGGGGTGACAATCAGCCCCAGCATTTT. Its translation is CSARDRRGDNQPQHF.

This clonotype has at least ten counts. V is TRBV3-1 and J is TRBJ2-5, with 8 positions matching TRBD2. The J segment lost 1 base and the V segment lost 5 bases, leaving 9 bases of the junction unmatched. Germline assignment: CDR1 LGHDT and CDR2 YNNKEL (reference sequence). This CDR3 has 16 residues. The CDR3 DNA reads as TGTGCCAGCAGCTATTCAGCGGGAGCTTTCCAAGAGACCCAGTACTTC. The encoded protein is CASSYSAGAFQETQYF.

V is TRBV20-1 and J is TRBJ2-3; 8 nucleotides align to TRBD2. CDR3 length: 16 amino acids. V shed 8 bases and J 2 bases; nucleotides not matched to a gene: 15. The germline V gene encodes CDR1 DFQATT and CDR2 SNEGSKA (reference sequence). The CDR3 loop is CSPSYHSGAPTDTQYF. The DNA of the CDR3 is TGCAGTCCGAGCTACCATAGCGGGGCGCCCACAGATACGCAGTATTTT.

In this sample, this clonotype turned up many times. This sequence joins TRBV5-1 and TRBJ2-7; D is possibly TRBD1 (5 bases). Germline V lookup: CDR1 SGHRS, CDR2 YFSETQ. Trimming removed 1 base at V and 5 bases at J, with 7 bases between. This CDR3 spans 12 amino acids. The CDR3 spells CASSLKGDEQYF. As DNA, the CDR3 is TGCGCCAGCAGCTTGAAAGGGGACGAGCAGTACTTC.

This clonotype has a count of ten or more. The rearrangement uses TRBV20-1 and TRBJ1-2, with 7 bases fitting TRBD1. V shed 6 bases, J shed 4 bases, and the junction held 11 bases outside the gene matches. Per the germline V gene, CDR1 is DFQATT and CDR2 is SNEGSKA (reference sequence). The CDR3 spans 14 residues. CDR3 DNA sequence: TGCAGTGCAGACCCCAGACAGGGCACCTATGGCTACACCTTC. Its translation is CSADPRQGTYGYTF.

This chain uses TRBV6-6 with TRBJ2-7, with unresolved D. The CDR3 is made up of 16 amino acids. The V gene's germline CDR1 is MNHNY and CDR2 SVGAGI (reference sequence). Trimming took off 6 bases at V and 0 bases at J, with 18 bases between the two ends. CDR3 protein: CASRSARSSSSYEQYF. The CDR3 nucleotides are TGTGCCAGCAGATCCGCACGCAGTAGTAGCTCCTACGAGCAGTACTTC.

There are a few counts of this clonotype. V usage is TRBV5-1 and J usage is TRBJ2-7; no reliable D call. Between the trimmed V and J ends, which lost 4 bases and 0 bases, there was a span of 11 bases. Per germline, CDR1 SGHRS and CDR2 YFSETQ. The CDR3 extends over 14 amino acids. The CDR3 here is CASSLVAPSYEQYF. The CDR3 DNA follows: TGCGCCAGCAGCCTGGTAGCCCCCTCCTACGAGCAGTACTTC.

This clonotype has a count of ten or more. This chain links TRBV5-1 with TRBJ1-5; D is unresolved. CDR1 SGHRS and CDR2 YFSETQ come from the germline V gene. The V end lost 0 bases, the J end lost 1 base, and 5 bases lay between the germline ends. The CDR3 sequence is 14 residues long. In DNA, the CDR3 is TGCGCCAGCAGCTTGGAGGGCAGCAATCAGCCCCAGCATTTT. It specifies CASSLEGSNQPQHF.

This clonotype was detected many times. The rearrangement uses TRBV18 and TRBJ2-1; D remains unclear. This CDR3 has 13 amino acids. The V end lost 3 bases, the J end lost 5 bases, and 8 bases lay between the germline ends. Germline CDR1 KGHSH, CDR2 LQKENI. CDR3 region: CASSPPDHNEQFF. Written as DNA, the CDR3 is TGTGCCAGCTCACCGCCGGACCACAATGAGCAGTTCTTC.

This clonotype has a handful of counts. V is TRBV3-1 and J is TRBJ2-1, with D perhaps matching TRBD2 (6 bases). The CDR3 length is 16 residues. CDR1 is LGHDT, CDR2 YNNKEL, per germline (reference sequence). V lost 1 base to trimming and J lost 7 bases, with 17 bases between them. This CDR3 reads CASSQGHGDLSNEQFF. For the CDR3, the DNA is TGTGCCAGCAGCCAAGGTCACGGGGACTTGTCTAATGAGCAGTTCTTC.

This chain links TRBV6-1 with TRBJ2-7; 9 positions agree with TRBD1. Looked up from germline, CDR1 is MNHNS and CDR2 is SASEGT. This CDR3 region has 13 residues. V lost 6 bases and J lost 7; bases outside the gene matches: 7. The CDR3: CASSSGTGSEQYF. The CDR3 coding sequence is TGTGCCAGCAGCTCCGGGACAGGGAGTGAGCAGTACTTC.

This clonotype was counted a few times. This chain connects TRBV9 to TRBJ2-2; 7 bases line up with TRBD1. J gave up 8 bases and V 3 bases, and 13 bases lay outside the gene matches. CDR1 SGDLS and CDR2 YYNGEE come from the germline V gene. The CDR3 loop spans 16 amino acids. CDR3 residues: CASSGPQGPTPGELFF. In nucleotides, the CDR3 is TGTGCCAGCAGCGGGCCACAGGGGCCTACACCGGGGGAGCTGTTTTTT.

The DNA for the CDR3 is TGCAGCGCCCAAACAGGGGATGGCTCACCCCTCCACTTT. This gives the protein CSAQTGDGSPLHF. The V gene is TRBV29-1, the J gene TRBJ1-6; 7 bases fit TRBD1. The CDR3 spans 13 residues. Germline V CDR1 and CDR2: SQVTM, ANQGSEA. Losses at the gene ends were 7 bases for V and 10 bases for J; bases not matched to a gene: 10.

V usage is TRBV29-1 and J usage is TRBJ2-7, with TRBD1 identical over 7 bases. The CDR3 has 13 residues. With V trimmed by 5 bases and J by 3 bases, 7 bases remained unmatched. Germline CDR1 SQVTM, CDR2 ANQGSEA. The CDR3 DNA reads as TGCAGCGTTCCCGGGACAGCTTACTACGAGCAGTACTTC. Translation gives CSVPGTAYYEQYF.

This clonotype has a handful of counts. The chain employs TRBV7-9 and TRBJ1-2; TRBD1 is a possible D gene (5 bases). The CDR3 length is 15 residues. Germline V lookup: CDR1 SEHNR, CDR2 FQNEAQ (reference sequence). Between the trimmed V and J ends, which lost 1 base and 8 bases, there was a span of 17 bases. This CDR3 is CASSLVGPGGSGYTF. The CDR3 DNA follows: TGTGCCAGCAGCTTAGTGGGTCCCGGGGGGTCCGGCTACACCTTC.

V and J are TRBV20-1 and TRBJ2-5; 11 bases align to TRBD2. Trimming took 6 bases from V and 2 from J; bases not matched to a gene: 2. Germline V gene lookup returns CDR1 DFQATT and CDR2 SNEGSKA (reference sequence). CDR3 length: 13 residues. The CDR3 region is CSAVAGGQETQYF. CDR3 sequence (DNA): TGCAGTGCGGTAGCGGGGGGGCAAGAGACCCAGTACTTC.

The chain couples TRBV5-8 to TRBJ1-1; no reliable D call. Germline CDR1 is SGHTS and CDR2 is YDEGEE. The V and J ends lost 0 bases and 8 bases respectively, with 11 bases between them. The CDR3 runs 13 residues. DNA for the CDR3: TGTGCCAGCAGCTTGGACCCGGATTGGGAAGCTTTCTTT. It is translated as CASSLDPDWEAFF.